These T cell receptor beta chains were read from a single sample in a study of blood T cell repertoires in COVID-19. This table comes from immunoSEQ multiplex PCR, and its TCRdb copy is limited to in-frame clones, with some not included. The table has about 300,000 clones, under 90% seen once. The sample comprised PBMCs or T cells enriched from blood (not recorded which). The receptors were gathered from a woman aged 45-59 years who had been exposed to COVID-19. The CDR3 runs from the conserved cysteine through the conserved F or W. D genes are given only for firm matches. Where a row states a size, it is once, few, many or the class of an expanded clone; other rows omit it.

V,D,J,size,CDR3,DNA
TRBV19,.,TRBJ2-1,once,CASSISLASYNEQFF,TGTGCCAGTAGTATATCCTTAGCTTCCTACAATGAGCAGTTCTTC
TRBV5-4,TRBD1,TRBJ2-7,.,CASSPKDRGLYEQYF,TGTGCCAGCAGCCCGAAGGACAGGGGGCTCTACGAGCAGTACTTC
TRBV6-1,.,TRBJ2-4,.,CASSERASKNNIQYF,TGTGCCAGCAGTGAACGCGCGTCGAAAAATAACATTCAGTACTTC
TRBV27,TRBD1,TRBJ1-5,.,CASSPKTGGNQPQHF,TGTGCCAGCAGTCCCAAGACAGGGGGCAATCAGCCCCAGCATTTT
TRBV27,TRBD2,TRBJ2-5,.,CASSSTSGVLETQYF,TGTGCCAGCAGTTCGACTAGCGGGGTATTAGAGACCCAGTACTTC
TRBV18,TRBD2,TRBJ2-7,.,CASSFGGGNYEQYF,TGTGCCAGCTCATTTGGGGGGGGAAACTACGAGCAGTACTTC
TRBV21-1,.,TRBJ2-7,.,CASSKEGMVGHTYEQYF,TGTGCCAGCAGCAAAGAAGGAATGGTGGGACACACCTACGAGCAGTACTTC
TRBV7-9,.,TRBJ1-2,.,CAIEFGQLYGYTF,TGTGCCATCGAATTCGGACAGCTCTATGGCTACACCTTC
TRBV7-2,TRBD2,TRBJ2-7,.,CASSFRGGAESYYEQYF,TGTGCCAGCAGCTTTCGCGGGGGGGCCGAATCATACTACGAGCAGTACTTC
TRBV28,.,TRBJ1-1,.,CASSYSGGNTEAFF,TGTGCCAGCAGCTATTCGGGGGGGAACACTGAAGCTTTCTTT
TRBV19,.,TRBJ1-2,once,CASSQRTYGYTF,TGTGCCAGTAGTCAAAGGACTTATGGCTACACCTTC
TRBV11-2,.,TRBJ2-7,.,CASSPTGSTYEQYF,TGTGCCAGCAGCCCCACCGGGTCAACCTACGAGCAGTACTTC
TRBV5-1,.,TRBJ1-6,.,CASSLRPADNSPLHF,TGCGCCAGCAGCTTGAGGCCGGCGGATAATTCACCCCTCCACTTT
TRBV12-3/TRBV12-4,.,TRBJ2-7,.,CASSSFYEQYF,TGTGCCAGCAGTTCCTTCTACGAGCAGTACTTC
TRBV7-2,TRBD1,TRBJ1-6,.,CASSPEDRNSPLHF,TGTGCCAGCAGCCCAGAGGACAGGAATTCACCCCTCCACTTT
TRBV7-9,TRBD1,TRBJ1-5,.,CASSLGTGGENNQPQHF,TGTGCCAGCAGCTTAGGGACAGGGGGAGAAAACAATCAGCCCCAGCATTTT
TRBV7-6,.,TRBJ2-1,.,CASSPYTSPTPDNEQFF,TGTGCCAGCAGCCCCTACACTAGTCCCACCCCAGACAATGAGCAGTTCTTC
TRBV10-3,TRBD2,TRBJ2-7,.,CAIRQVGGGEHEQYF,TGTGCCATCAGGCAAGTTGGGGGGGGAGAGCACGAGCAGTACTTC
TRBV29-1,.,TRBJ1-1,.,CSVEGDSRQMNTEAFF,TGCAGCGTTGAAGGCGACTCGCGGCAGATGAACACTGAAGCTTTCTTT
TRBV4-1,TRBD2,TRBJ2-2,.,CASSQVRGTTGELFF,TGCGCCAGCAGCCAAGTGCGGGGGACCACCGGGGAGCTGTTTTTT
TRBV5-4,.,TRBJ1-2,.,CASSLAPNRANYGYTF,TGTGCCAGCAGCTTGGCTCCGAACAGGGCTAACTATGGCTACACCTTC
TRBV6-5,.,TRBJ2-1,.,CASNHFRVDEQFF,TGTGCCAGCAACCACTTCAGGGTCGATGAGCAGTTCTTC
TRBV27,TRBD2,TRBJ2-1,.,CAGSSGAGNEQFF,TGTGCCGGATCTAGCGGGGCCGGAAATGAGCAGTTCTTC
TRBV7-9,.,TRBJ2-2,.,CASSPGQIRYNTGELFF,TGTGCCAGCAGCCCAGGACAGATTCGATACAACACCGGGGAGCTGTTTTTT
TRBV28,TRBD1,TRBJ1-5,once,CASRPGDRVDQPQHF,TGTGCCAGCAGACCGGGGGACAGGGTTGATCAGCCCCAGCATTTT
TRBV6-1,.,TRBJ1-1,.,CASSEIGKGAEAFF,TGTGCCAGCAGTGAAATCGGTAAAGGGGCTGAAGCTTTCTTT
TRBV5-1,.,TRBJ1-2,.,CASSLGSISLVGRDYGYTF,TGCGCCAGCAGCTTGGGATCCATCAGTCTCGTCGGCAGGGACTATGGCTACACCTTC
TRBV2,.,TRBJ1-1,.,CASSEVLRAAEAFF,TGTGCCAGCAGTGAAGTCTTGCGTGCGGCTGAAGCTTTCTTT
TRBV4-1,.,TRBJ1-2,once,CASSQDLTGHYGYTF,TGCGCCAGCAGCCAAGACCTAACAGGGCACTATGGCTACACCTTC
TRBV7-6,TRBD1,TRBJ1-4,.,CASSLAVTGGNEKLFF,TGTGCCAGCAGCTTAGCAGTGACAGGGGGCAATGAAAAACTGTTTTTT
TRBV19,TRBD1,TRBJ2-2,.,CASQYRGGYTGELFF,TGTGCCAGCCAGTACAGGGGCGGATACACCGGGGAGCTGTTTTTT
TRBV19,.,TRBJ1-2,.,CASSILAGKSIYGYTF,TGTGCCAGTAGTATATTAGCAGGGAAGTCGATCTATGGCTACACCTTC
TRBV27,.,TRBJ1-6,.,CASGDSNSYNSPLHF,TGTGCCAGCGGTGACAGCAACTCCTATAATTCACCCCTCCACTTT
TRBV3-1/TRBV3-2,.,TRBJ2-7,.,CASSQGGEQYF,TGTGCCAGCAGCCAGGGGGGCGAGCAGTACTTC
TRBV18,.,TRBJ1-2,.,CASSPPSFRGYTF,TGTGCCAGCTCACCCCCTAGTTTTCGAGGCTACACCTTC
TRBV5-1,.,TRBJ2-4,once,CASSGLPFGKNIQYF,TGCGCCAGCAGCGGACTCCCTTTCGGCAAAAACATTCAGTACTTC
TRBV10-3,TRBD2,TRBJ2-5,.,CAISAERGETQYF,TGTGCCATCAGTGCGGAGCGGGGAGAGACCCAGTACTTC
TRBV19,.,TRBJ2-2,once,CASKPQGLHGELFF,TGTGCCAGTAAACCCCAGGGGTTACACGGGGAGCTGTTTTTT
TRBV24-1,TRBD1,TRBJ1-2,.,CATSPGGTGVRYGYTF,TGTGCCACCAGCCCTGGGGGGACAGGGGTACGGTATGGCTACACCTTC
TRBV7-9,TRBD1,TRBJ1-2,.,CASSPRTGNYGYTF,TGTGCCAGCAGCCCCAGGACAGGCAACTATGGCTACACCTTC
TRBV5-8,.,TRBJ1-1,.,CASSFSGDTEAFF,TGTGCCAGCAGCTTCTCAGGGGACACTGAAGCTTTCTTT
TRBV9,TRBD2,TRBJ2-7,.,CASSVGTSGGYEQYF,TGTGCCAGCAGCGTAGGAACTAGCGGGGGGTACGAGCAGTACTTC
TRBV19,.,TRBJ1-2,few,CASSSTLGDGYTF,TGTGCCAGTAGTTCGACCCTAGGGGATGGCTACACCTTC